This record looks at one T cell receptor (beta chain) sequence and its context. Naive CD8 isolation took CD45RO-negative cells positively selected for CCR7 and excluded terminally differentiated effector memory CD45RA+ cells. Sorted-subset replicate PCR reactions contained about 200 ng DNA, corresponding to about 30,000 T cell genomes. Here immunoSEQ multiplex PCR was the method, and the copy in TCRdb shows in-frame clones only, minus some. The sample lists over 2,000,000 clones, just over 90% occurring once. The length of the CDR3 is 16 residues. J lost 0 bases, V lost 2 bases, and 4 bases had no gene match. Germline CDR1 reads SGHVS; CDR2 reads FNYEAQ. The source of the sample is a study of shared clonotypes between healthy human individuals.

This chain uses TRBV7-6 with TRBJ2-3, with TRBD2 identical over 8 bases. The material sequenced was naive CD8+ T cells from PBMCs. This receptor was taken from a man between 18 and 35 years old in good health. Some clones in this sample may be carry-over from other donors' samples. CDR3 bases: TGTGCCAGCAGCTTATGGGCTAGCGGGAGCACAGATACGCAGTATTTT. Its translation: CASSLWASGSTDTQYF.